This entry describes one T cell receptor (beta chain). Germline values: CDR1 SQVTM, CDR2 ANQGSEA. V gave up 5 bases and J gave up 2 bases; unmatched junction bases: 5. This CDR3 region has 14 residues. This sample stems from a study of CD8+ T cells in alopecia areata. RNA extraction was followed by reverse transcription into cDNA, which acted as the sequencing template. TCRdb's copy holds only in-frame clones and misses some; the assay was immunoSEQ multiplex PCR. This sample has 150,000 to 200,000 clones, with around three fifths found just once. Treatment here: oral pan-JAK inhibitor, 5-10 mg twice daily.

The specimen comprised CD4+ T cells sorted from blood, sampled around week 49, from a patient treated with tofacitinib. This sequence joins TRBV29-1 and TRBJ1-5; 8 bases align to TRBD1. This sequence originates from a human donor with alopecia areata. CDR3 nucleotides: TGCAGCGTTAGTGGACAGGGAGGCAATCAGCCCCAGCATTTT. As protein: CSVSGQGGNQPQHF.